This T cell receptor beta chain is drawn from a study of blood T cell repertoires in COVID-19 (dated by TCRdb to between 2020 and 2021). With respect to the entire study: The collaborator samples originated in the United States, Italy and Spain and spanned the acute and convalescent phases of COVID-19. The samples were drawn from the first 160 participants of the ongoing ImmuneRACE study and from 1,254 subjects provided by 6 global collaborators. The repertoires were made available in a free public database intended to serve as a resource for research on the immune response to SARS-CoV-2. HLA class I and class II types, where available, came from metadata supplied by the sample provider rather than from assay-based typing. Subjects who had been exposed to COVID-19, were actively infected with it, or had recovered from it provided the deeply sampled blood TCRbeta repertoires that made up the dataset. The material from the prospective study consisted of cDNA or gDNA derived from T cells, B-cell-depleted T cells, or PBMCs. A de-identified subject ID, COVID-19 status, age in years and sex were almost always included in the sample metadata.

Whole blood was collected in K2EDTA tubes by collaborating institutions according to the institutions' own protocols. For TCRbeta analysis, collaborators shipped samples as frozen whole blood, isolated PBMCs, or DNA extracted from either of those sample types. CDR1 and CDR2, per the germline V gene, are MDHEN and SYDVKM. The CDR3 numbers 17 residues from cysteine through phenylalanine. Only the CDR3 region is kept as DNA, spanning 51 bases read in frame from base 1. V loses 5 bases at its end and J loses 7 bases; junction bases beyond the gene matches: 12. Points the paper makes about the study in general: How much clinical and demographic metadata was included differed by source and by participant, and the metadata was provided uncurated.

TCRbeta CDR3 regions were amplified from genomic DNA using the immunoSEQ Assay, a bias-controlled multiplex PCR. Per the authors' processing: The number of nucleated cells in each sample was estimated by amplification of reference gene primers within the assay. Sequence reads were collapsed and filtered to measure the absolute abundance of every unique TCRbeta CDR3 rearrangement. For each sample, productive Simpson clonality was calculated by taking the square root of Simpson's diversity index across productive rearrangements. The table was pulled from immuneACCESS by TCRdb, which kept in-frame rearrangements only. Such tables lose some clones; where checked, under half of the loss comes from unresolved V genes, and the rest has no known cause. V and J calls and clone size are given by that table; D and trimming were obtained from the DNA. The sample table contains hundreds of thousands of clones; only one count was recorded for about 80% of them. The top ten clonotypes cover about 1.9% of the sample.

Notes on this clone: The antigen it binds to is not known. There are no base qualities to consult, and no much larger clone falls within one base.

The V and J genes are TRBV28 and TRBJ2-1, and 12 junctional nucleotides match TRBD2. The sequence was obtained from a woman aged 80 or over with acute or convalescent COVID-19. The specimen sequenced was peripheral blood. Here is the DNA: TGTGCCAGCAGTCCCCTACCGACTAGCGGGAGTTATAATGAGCAGTTCTTC. Translation gives CASSPLPTSGSYNEQFF.